The clone carrying this T cell receptor (beta chain) was seen more than once but under ten times. After isolation, RNA underwent reverse transcription to generate cDNA as the sequencing template. TCRdb keeps only in-frame clones here, not all; method: immunoSEQ multiplex PCR. The data contain roughly 150,000 clones, 50% to 65% of them singletons. Alopecia areata patients had lesional scalp punch biopsies and peripheral blood taken from them. This sample is part of a study of CD8+ T cells in alopecia areata. This CDR3 is built from 14 residues. V gave up 6 bases and J gave up 5 bases; unmatched junction bases: 8. Germline-derived CDR1 and CDR2 are SQVTM and ANQGSEA.

V gene TRBV29-1 combines with J gene TRBJ2-2, with 8 positions matching TRBD1. The sample in question was CD8+ T cells sorted from blood, obtained at week 0. The sequence derives from a human donor with alopecia areata. CDR3 in amino acids: CSVAGQGLTGELFF. DNA for the CDR3: TGCAGCGTCGCCGGACAGGGTTTGACCGGGGAGCTGTTTTTT.